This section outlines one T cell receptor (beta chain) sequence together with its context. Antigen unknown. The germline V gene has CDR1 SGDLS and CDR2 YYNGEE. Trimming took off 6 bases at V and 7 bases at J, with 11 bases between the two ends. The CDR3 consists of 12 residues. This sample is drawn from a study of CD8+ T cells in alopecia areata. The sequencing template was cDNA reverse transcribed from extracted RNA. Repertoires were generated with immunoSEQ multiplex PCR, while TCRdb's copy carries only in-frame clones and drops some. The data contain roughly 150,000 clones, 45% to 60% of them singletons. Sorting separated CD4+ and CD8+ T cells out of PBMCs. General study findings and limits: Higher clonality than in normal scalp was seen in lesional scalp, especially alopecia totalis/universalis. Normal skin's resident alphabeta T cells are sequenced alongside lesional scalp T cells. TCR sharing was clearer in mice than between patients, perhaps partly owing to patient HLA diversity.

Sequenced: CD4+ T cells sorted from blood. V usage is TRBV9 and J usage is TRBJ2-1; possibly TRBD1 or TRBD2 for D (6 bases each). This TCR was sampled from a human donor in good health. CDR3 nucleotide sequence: TGTGCCAGCAAGGGGGAGGAGAATGAGCAGTTCTTC. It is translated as CASKGEENEQFF.